The rows below give T cell receptor beta chains drawn from one sample of a study of cytomegalovirus exposure and HLA in healthy donors. Some clones are missing from TCRdb's copy, which holds only in-frame ones; the method was immunoSEQ multiplex PCR. The sample lists over 150,000 clones, roughly 80% seen once, with 2.5% to 4% in the top ten. The specimen was PBMCs. The receptor set was obtained from a woman aged 25 to 39 in good health and CMV-seropositive. CDR3s include the opening cysteine and the closing phenylalanine or tryptophan. A D gene is named only where the DNA matches it firmly. A clone size is listed for some rows: how often the clone was seen (once, few, many), or a class if it is expanded.

- | - | TRBJ1-2 | TRBV15 | TGTGCCACCAGCAGAGATCCGCCGCGGTATTATTACACCTTC | CATSRDPPRYYYTF
- | few | TRBJ1-1 | TRBV6-1 | TGTGCCAGCAGTCCTTCAACAGTGAACACTGAAGCTTTCTTT | CASSPSTVNTEAFF
- | - | TRBJ2-3 | TRBV6-1 | TGTGCCAGCAGTAAGATAGAGGGCTACACAGATACGCAGTATTTT | CASSKIEGYTDTQYF
- | - | TRBJ1-2 | TRBV5-1 | TGCGCCAGCAGCTTGGGGGGCGACCTGATAGGTGGCTACACCTTC | CASSLGGDLIGGYTF
- | - | TRBJ2-7 | TRBV10-2 | TGCGCCAGCAGTGACCAGCGAGGGCTCTCCTACGAGCAGTACTTC | CASSDQRGLSYEQYF
- | - | TRBJ2-7 | TRBV7-9 | TGTTCCAGCAGCTTAGCGCCAGCCTTCGGTCAGGGCTACGAGCAGTACTTC | CSSSLAPAFGQGYEQYF
TRBD2 | - | TRBJ2-3 | TRBV28 | TGTGCCAGCACGGGGACTAGCTCCCAGGGGGCAGATACGCAGTATTTT | CASTGTSSQGADTQYF
- | once | TRBJ2-2 | TRBV19 | TGTGCCAGTACTACAGGAAGGGTAGACACCGGGGAGCTGTTTTTT | CASTTGRVDTGELFF
TRBD2 | - | TRBJ2-7 | TRBV29-1 | TGCAGCGTTGAAGATGGCTCGGGGGGTTACGAGCAGTACTTC | CSVEDGSGGYEQYF
TRBD2 | - | TRBJ2-7 | TRBV27 | TGTGCCAGCAGTATTTCTAGCGGTACTTTGTACGAGCAGTACTTC | CASSISSGTLYEQYF
TRBD1 | few | TRBJ2-7 | TRBV6-1 | TGTGCCAGCAGAAGAGGGCAGGGGGCATGCGAGCAGTACTTC | CASRRGQGACEQYF
TRBD1 | - | TRBJ1-2 | TRBV28 | TGTGCCAGCAGTAACGGACAGGGGGCCCTTCGTGGCTACACCTTC | CASSNGQGALRGYTF
TRBD2 | few | TRBJ2-1 | TRBV19 | TGTGCCAGTGGGGGAGCGCGGGAGGGAGGTAATGAGCAGTTCTTC | CASGGAREGGNEQFF
- | - | TRBJ2-5 | TRBV6-1 | TGTGCCAGCAGTGGAGGACTGGAAGAGACCCAGTACTTC | CASSGGLEETQYF
TRBD2 | - | TRBJ2-5 | TRBV7-9 | TGTGCCAGCAGCTTAGGGCGCCTAGCGGGTGAGACCCAGTACTTC | CASSLGRLAGETQYF
- | few | TRBJ2-7 | TRBV15 | TGTGCCACCAGCAGAGTCCGGAGCGAGCAGTACTTC | CATSRVRSEQYF
- | - | TRBJ2-2 | TRBV5-1 | TGCGCCAGCAGCCCAACAGGGAAGGGGACCGGGGAGCTGTTTTTT | CASSPTGKGTGELFF
- | - | TRBJ1-1 | TRBV6-6 | TGTGCCAGCAGACACCTGAACACTGAAGCTTTCTTT | CASRHLNTEAFF
TRBD2 | - | TRBJ2-1 | TRBV19 | TGTGCCAGTAGTCTCATAGCGGGAACCCATGAGCAGTTCTTC | CASSLIAGTHEQFF
- | few | TRBJ1-5 | TRBV19 | TGTGCCAGTAGTACTGCAGGGGTACGGCAGCCCCAGCATTTT | CASSTAGVRQPQHF
- | - | TRBJ2-7 | TRBV11-2 | TGTGCCAGCAGCCCGCTAAGCTCCTACGAGCAGTACTTC | CASSPLSSYEQYF
TRBD2 | few | TRBJ2-7 | TRBV19 | TGTGCCAGTAGTATTTCTAGCGGGAGGGTCTACGAGCAGTACTTC | CASSISSGRVYEQYF
TRBD2 | - | TRBJ2-3 | TRBV2 | TGTGCCAGCTGCCTCGGGGGGGAGGGAGCCCTTGGAACAGATACGCAGTATTTT | CASCLGGEGALGTDTQYF
- | once | TRBJ2-3 | TRBV27 | TGTGCCAGCAGTTCCCCGGGTAGCACAGATACGCAGTATTTT | CASSSPGSTDTQYF
TRBD2 | - | TRBJ2-1 | TRBV9 | TGTGCCAGCAGCGCCAGCGGGGGCTCCTACAATGAGCAGTTCTTC | CASSASGGSYNEQFF
TRBD1 | - | TRBJ1-2 | TRBV15 | TGTGCCACCAGCAGAGATCGCCGAGGGGGCGCAGGGCCGGGCTATGGCTACACCTTC | CATSRDRRGGAGPGYGYTF
- | few | TRBJ1-1 | TRBV2 | TGTGCCAGCAGTGAAAGCAGGGGATGGGGGAACACTGAAGCTTTCTTT | CASSESRGWGNTEAFF
- | - | TRBJ2-7 | TRBV10-1 | TGCGCCAGCAGTGGAACAGGGAACTACGAGCAGTACTTC | CASSGTGNYEQYF
- | once | TRBJ2-5 | TRBV9 | TGTGCCAGCAGCGTAGATCCAGGGGGGACGGCGAAAGAGACCCAGTACTTC | CASSVDPGGTAKETQYF
TRBD1 | - | TRBJ1-1 | TRBV19 | TGTGCCAGTAGTATAATGGGACAGGCCCGTGAAGCTTTCTTT | CASSIMGQAREAFF
TRBD2 | - | TRBJ2-3 | TRBV7-2 | TGTGCCAGCAGCCTTGAGTCAGGGACTAGCGTAAGGAGGACGCAGTATTTT | CASSLESGTSVRRTQYF
TRBD1 | once | TRBJ2-1 | TRBV28 | TGTGCCAGCAGTAGGACAGGGCTACGGAATGAGCAGTTCTTC | CASSRTGLRNEQFF
- | - | TRBJ2-7 | TRBV11-3 | TGTGCCAGCAGCAAAAAAGGACACAACCCCTACGAGCAGTACTTC | CASSKKGHNPYEQYF
- | few | TRBJ2-1 | TRBV2 | TGTGCCAGCACTCCTCAGGGACTTCGCGGTGAGCAGTTCTTC | CASTPQGLRGEQFF
TRBD1 | - | TRBJ1-5 | TRBV2 | TGTGCCAGCAAATCCGGACAGGGAGACAGCAATCAGCCCCAGCATTTT | CASKSGQGDSNQPQHF
- | - | TRBJ2-7 | TRBV11-3 | TGTGCCAGCAGCTTAGAGGACAGCTCCTACGAGCAGTACTTC | CASSLEDSSYEQYF
TRBD2 | - | TRBJ2-7 | TRBV6-1 | TGTGCCAGCAGGGCAACTAGCGGGGGCGAGCAGTACTTC | CASRATSGGEQYF
TRBD1 | - | TRBJ2-5 | TRBV5-1 | TGCGCCAGCAGCCATACAGGGGAGCGAGAGACCCAGTACTTC | CASSHTGERETQYF
- | - | TRBJ2-7 | TRBV9 | TGTGCCAGCAGCGTAGGACGGGGGAGCAGGAACGAGCAGTACTTC | CASSVGRGSRNEQYF